This TCR beta chain came from a study of blood T cell repertoires in COVID-19. V shed 4 bases and J 1 base; nucleotides not matched to a gene: 9. CDR3 length: 17 residues. From germline, CDR1 is SGDLS and CDR2 YYNGEE. Produced via immunoSEQ multiplex PCR; TCRdb's table is partial and in-frame only. The data contain over 75,000 clones, almost 90% of them seen just once; the ten biggest clones take up approximately 2%. V usage is TRBV9 and J usage is TRBJ2-1; 9 nucleotides align to TRBD2. Sequenced sample: peripheral blood. This TCR was sampled from a man in his fifties or sixties with COVID-19, enrolled during active disease. The CDR3 is CASSPVAGVYSYNEQFF. The DNA for the CDR3 is TGTGCCAGCAGCCCCGTAGCGGGGGTCTATTCCTACAATGAGCAGTTCTTC.